A selection of T cell receptor beta chains follows, all from one sample in a study of cytotoxic CD8 clonotypes in ibrutinib-treated CLL. Data came from immunoSEQ multiplex PCR; TCRdb stores just in-frame clones and leaves some out. This table holds tens of thousands of clones, roughly 84% found once. The sequenced sample was PBMCs, obtained before ibrutinib treatment. Receptor source: a human donor with chronic lymphocytic leukemia. CDR3s include the opening cysteine and the closing phenylalanine or tryptophan. D genes are given only for firm matches.

TRBJ2-1 | TRBD2 | TRBV29-1 | CSVEEGTTPGDEQFF
TRBJ2-3 | . | TRBV27 | CASSLRRRASTDTQYF
TRBJ2-7 | . | TRBV27 | CASRNPRTGYEQYF
TRBJ2-7 | . | TRBV28 | CASSPHNGGSYEQYF
TRBJ2-5 | . | TRBV18 | CASSPPTGQETQYF
TRBJ2-4 | . | TRBV9 | CASSVAVGAKNIQYF
TRBJ2-1 | TRBD2 | TRBV19 | CASSIQIAGGNNEQFF
TRBJ2-7 | . | TRBV9 | CASSAAGTLSYEQYF
TRBJ2-3 | . | TRBV14 | CASSPGTDTQYF
TRBJ2-5 | . | TRBV23-1 | CASSQSRTAQETQYF
TRBJ2-5 | TRBD1 | TRBV5-1 | CASSFPVRDRGQTQYF
TRBJ2-2 | . | TRBV7-3 | CASSQLPSGGLGELFF
TRBJ1-5 | . | TRBV27 | CASSLSWGTGNQPQHF
TRBJ1-5 | TRBD1 | TRBV5-8 | CASSRQGPAQPQHF
TRBJ1-3 | . | TRBV7-6 | CASSPTPVPSGNTIYF
TRBJ2-7 | . | TRBV5-4 | CASSDQGSSYEQYF
TRBJ2-1 | . | TRBV27 | CASNDGGLGQPYNEQFF
TRBJ2-7 | TRBD2 | TRBV7-2 | CASSPSGRGPLSYEQYF
TRBJ2-7 | TRBD2 | TRBV7-9 | CASRPTSGSSEQYF
TRBJ2-7 | TRBD1 | TRBV5-6 | CASSLSGQAYEQYF
TRBJ2-7 | TRBD2 | TRBV5-4 | CASSSIWGGNYEQYF
TRBJ1-4 | . | TRBV5-1 | CASSDARLFSSYNEKLFF
TRBJ2-2 | . | TRBV5-4 | CASSAGKKRAGELFF